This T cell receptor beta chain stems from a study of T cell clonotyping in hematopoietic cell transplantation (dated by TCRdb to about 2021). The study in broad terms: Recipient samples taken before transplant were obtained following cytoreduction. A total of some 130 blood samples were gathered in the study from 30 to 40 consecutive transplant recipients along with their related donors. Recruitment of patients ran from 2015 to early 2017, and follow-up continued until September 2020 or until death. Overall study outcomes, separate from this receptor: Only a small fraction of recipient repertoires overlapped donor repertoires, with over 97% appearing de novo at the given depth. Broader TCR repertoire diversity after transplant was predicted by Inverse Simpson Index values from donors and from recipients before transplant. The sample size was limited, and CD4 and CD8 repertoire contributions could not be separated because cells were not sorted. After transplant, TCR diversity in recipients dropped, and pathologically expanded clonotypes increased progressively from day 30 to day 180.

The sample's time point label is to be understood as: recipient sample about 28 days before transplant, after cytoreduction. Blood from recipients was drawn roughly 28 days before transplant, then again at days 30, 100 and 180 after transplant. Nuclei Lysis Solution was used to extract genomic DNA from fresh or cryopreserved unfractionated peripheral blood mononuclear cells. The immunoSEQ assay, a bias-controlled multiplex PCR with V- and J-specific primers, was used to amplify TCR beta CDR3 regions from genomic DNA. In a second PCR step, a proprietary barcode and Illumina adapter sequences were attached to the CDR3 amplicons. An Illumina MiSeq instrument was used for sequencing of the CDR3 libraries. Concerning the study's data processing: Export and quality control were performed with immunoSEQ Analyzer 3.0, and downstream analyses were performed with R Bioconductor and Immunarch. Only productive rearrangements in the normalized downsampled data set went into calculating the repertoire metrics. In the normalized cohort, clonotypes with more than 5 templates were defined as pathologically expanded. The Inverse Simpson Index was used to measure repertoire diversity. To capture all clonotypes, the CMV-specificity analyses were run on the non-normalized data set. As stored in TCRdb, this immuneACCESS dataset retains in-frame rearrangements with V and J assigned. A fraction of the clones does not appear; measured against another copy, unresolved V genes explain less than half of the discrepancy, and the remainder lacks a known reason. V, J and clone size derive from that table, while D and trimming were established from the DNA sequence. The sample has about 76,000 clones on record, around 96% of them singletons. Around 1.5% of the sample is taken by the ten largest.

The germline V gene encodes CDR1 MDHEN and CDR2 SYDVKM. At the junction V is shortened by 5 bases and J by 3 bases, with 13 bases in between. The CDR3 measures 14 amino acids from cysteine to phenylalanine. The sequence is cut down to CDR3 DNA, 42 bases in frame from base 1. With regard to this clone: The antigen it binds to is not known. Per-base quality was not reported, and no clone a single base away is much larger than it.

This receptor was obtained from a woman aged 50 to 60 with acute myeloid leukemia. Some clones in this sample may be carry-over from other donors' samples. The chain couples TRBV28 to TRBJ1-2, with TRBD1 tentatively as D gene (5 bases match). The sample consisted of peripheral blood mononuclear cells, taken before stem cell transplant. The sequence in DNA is TGTGCCAGCAGTAGTGGGGGGTATGACTATGGCTACACCTTC. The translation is CASSSGGYDYGYTF.